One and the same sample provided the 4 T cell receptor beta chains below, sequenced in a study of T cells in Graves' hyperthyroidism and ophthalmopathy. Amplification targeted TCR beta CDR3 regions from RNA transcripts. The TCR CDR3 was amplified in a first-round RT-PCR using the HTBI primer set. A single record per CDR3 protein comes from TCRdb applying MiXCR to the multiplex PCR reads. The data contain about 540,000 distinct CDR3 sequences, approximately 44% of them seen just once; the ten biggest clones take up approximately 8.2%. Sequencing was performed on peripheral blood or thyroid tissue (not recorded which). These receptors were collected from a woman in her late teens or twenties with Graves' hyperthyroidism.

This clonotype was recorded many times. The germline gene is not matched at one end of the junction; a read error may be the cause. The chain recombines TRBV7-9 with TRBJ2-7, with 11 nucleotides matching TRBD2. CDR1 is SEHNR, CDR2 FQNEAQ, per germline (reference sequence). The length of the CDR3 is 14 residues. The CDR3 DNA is TGTGCCAGCAGCCTAGCGGGAGGTTGGAACGAGCAGTACTTC. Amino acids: CASSLAGGWNEQYF.

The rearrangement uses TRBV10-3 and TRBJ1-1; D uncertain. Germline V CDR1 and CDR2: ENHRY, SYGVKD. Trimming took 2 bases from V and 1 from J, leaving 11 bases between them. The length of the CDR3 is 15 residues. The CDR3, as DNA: TGTGCCATCAGTGAGGGTACGGGAAGGAACACTGAAGCTTTCTTT. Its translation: CAISEGTGRNTEAFF.

CDR3 sequence reads: CASSPPGQALYGYTF. CDR3 DNA: TGTGCCAGCAGCCCACCCGGACAAGCCCTCTATGGCTACACCTTC. This chain connects TRBV7-9 to TRBJ1-2, with D possibly matching TRBD1 (5 bases). Trimming left V 5 bases short and J 4 bases short, with 17 bases between. This CDR3 spans 15 amino acids. The germline V gene has CDR1 SEHNR and CDR2 FQNEAQ (reference sequence).

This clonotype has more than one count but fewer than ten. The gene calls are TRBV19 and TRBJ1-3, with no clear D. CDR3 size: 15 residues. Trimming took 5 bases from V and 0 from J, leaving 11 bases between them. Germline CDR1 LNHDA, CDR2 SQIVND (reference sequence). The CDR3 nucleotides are TGTGCCAGTAGTCCACTCAAGTCCTCTGGAAACACCATATATTTT. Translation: CASSPLKSSGNTIYF.